Presented here are 8 T cell receptor beta chains from one specimen sequenced in a study of T cell changes during pregnancy in multiple sclerosis. TCRdb keeps only in-frame clones here, not all; method: immunoSEQ multiplex PCR. The sample lists 70,000 to 85,000 clones; 92% were seen once. The specimen was peripheral blood, collected before pregnancy. All receptors come from a female donor with multiple sclerosis, enrolled in a pregnancy study.

The chain couples TRBV7-8 to TRBJ2-1; TRBD2 matches at 9 bases. Germline CDR1 is SGHVS and CDR2 is FQNEAQ. The CDR3 runs 16 residues. V gave up 2 bases and J gave up 4 bases; unmatched junction bases: 6. CDR3 nucleotides: TGTGCCAGCAGCTTATCCCCCCTAGCGGGGTACAATGAGCAGTTCTTC. This encodes CASSLSPLAGYNEQFF. The variable domain in full, completed from reference TRBV7-8 and TRBJ2-1, reads GAGVSQSPRYKVAKRGQDVALRCDPISGHVSLFWYQQALGQGPEFLTYFQNEAQLDKSGLPSDRFFAERPEGSVSTLKIQRTQQEDSAVYLCASSLSPLAGYNEQFFGPGTRLTVL.

As DNA, the CDR3 is TGCGCCAGCAGCCAAGAGTCAGGACTAGCGGGCGAGCAGTACTTC. It is translated as CASSQESGLAGEQYF. The chain combines TRBV4-3 with TRBJ2-7, with 11 bases that match TRBD2. CDR1 and CDR2 from the germline V gene are LGHNA and YSLEER. The CDR3 loop spans 15 amino acids. J gave up 6 bases and V 0 bases, and 4 bases lay outside the gene matches.

The rearrangement joins TRBV19 to TRBJ1-5, with TRBD1 identical over 8 bases. The J segment lost 4 bases and the V segment lost 4 bases, leaving 12 bases of the junction unmatched. Germline V gene data show CDR1 as LNHDA and CDR2 as SQIVND (reference sequence). The CDR3 is 17 amino acids. DNA for the CDR3: TGTGCCAGTAGTAGTTCGTCAGGGGGCTATTCTAATCAGCCCCAGCATTTT. Protein: CASSSSSGGYSNQPQHF.

This clone was counted between two and nine times. The chain links TRBV7-9 to TRBJ1-5, with TRBD1 matching 9 bases. V shed 5 bases and J 4 bases; nucleotides not matched to a gene: 6. Germline CDR1 SEHNR, CDR2 FQNEAQ (reference sequence). The CDR3 has 15 amino acids. The DNA for the CDR3 is TGTGCCAGCAGCCTTATGGGGACAGGGAATCAGCCCCAGCATTTT. Its protein is CASSLMGTGNQPQHF.

J is TRBJ2-1 and V is TRBV7-2; D possibly corresponds to TRBD2 (5 bases). This CDR3 is built from 16 residues. CDR1 SGHTA and CDR2 FQGNSA come from the germline V gene. Trimming left V 5 bases short and J 5 bases short, with 19 bases between. The CDR3 loop reads CASSKVLGGLDNEQFF. CDR3 nucleotide sequence: TGTGCCAGCAGCAAGGTACTAGGAGGTTTGGACAATGAGCAGTTCTTC.

The V call is TRBV27, the J call TRBJ2-7; D is possibly TRBD1 (6 bases). Germline CDR1 MNHEY, CDR2 SMNVEV (reference sequence). CDR3 size: 12 residues. Trimming pared 5 bases from V and 1 base from J, leaving 6 bases between. CDR3 nucleotide sequence: TGTGCCAGCAGTACAGGGTCCTACGAGCAGTACTTC. Amino acid sequence: CASSTGSYEQYF.

The V call is TRBV5-1, the J call TRBJ2-4, with 9 nucleotides matching TRBD1. This CDR3 is built from 15 residues. The V segment lost 0 bases and the J segment 8 bases; nucleotides outside the gene matches: 6. The germline V gene encodes CDR1 SGHRS and CDR2 YFSETQ. The CDR3, as DNA: TGCGCCAGCAGCTTGGTTGGGGACAGGGATTACATTCAGTACTTC. Protein sequence: CASSLVGDRDYIQYF.

The J gene is TRBJ1-5, the V gene TRBV19; D is unclear. The V end was cut by 1 base, the J end by 7 bases, with 11 bases between. This CDR3 has 14 amino acids. Germline loops: CDR1 LNHDA, CDR2 SQIVND (reference sequence). CDR3: CASSIGTGGQPQHF. The CDR3 DNA is TGTGCCAGTAGTATAGGGACCGGAGGCCAGCCCCAGCATTTT.